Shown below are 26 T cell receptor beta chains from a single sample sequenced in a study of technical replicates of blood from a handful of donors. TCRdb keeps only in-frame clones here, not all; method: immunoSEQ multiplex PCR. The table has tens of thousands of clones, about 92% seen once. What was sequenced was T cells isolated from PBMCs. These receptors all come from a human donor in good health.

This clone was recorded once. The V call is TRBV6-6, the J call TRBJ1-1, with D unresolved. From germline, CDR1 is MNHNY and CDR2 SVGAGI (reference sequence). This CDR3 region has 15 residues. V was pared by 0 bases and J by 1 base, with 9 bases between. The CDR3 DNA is TGTGCCAGCAGTTACTCGGTAGCGGGGAACACTGAAGCTTTCTTT. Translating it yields CASSYSVAGNTEAFF.

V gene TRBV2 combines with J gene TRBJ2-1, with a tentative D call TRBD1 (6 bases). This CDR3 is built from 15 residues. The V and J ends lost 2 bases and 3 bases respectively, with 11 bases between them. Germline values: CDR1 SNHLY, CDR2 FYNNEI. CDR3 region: CASSEIGGLYNEQFF. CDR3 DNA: TGTGCCAGCAGTGAAATAGGGGGTCTCTACAATGAGCAGTTCTTC. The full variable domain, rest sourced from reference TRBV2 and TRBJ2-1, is EPEVTQTPSHQVTQMGQEVILRCVPISNHLYFYWYRQILGQKVEFLVSFYNNEISEKSEIFDDQFSVERPDGSNFTLKIRSTKLEDSAMYFCASSEIGGLYNEQFFGPGTRLTVL.

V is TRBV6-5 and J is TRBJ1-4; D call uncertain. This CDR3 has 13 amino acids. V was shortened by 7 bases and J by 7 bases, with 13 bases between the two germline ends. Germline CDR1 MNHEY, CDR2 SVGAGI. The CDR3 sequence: CASTRGLGEKLFF. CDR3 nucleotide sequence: TGTGCCAGCACCCGCGGGTTAGGTGAAAAACTGTTTTTT.

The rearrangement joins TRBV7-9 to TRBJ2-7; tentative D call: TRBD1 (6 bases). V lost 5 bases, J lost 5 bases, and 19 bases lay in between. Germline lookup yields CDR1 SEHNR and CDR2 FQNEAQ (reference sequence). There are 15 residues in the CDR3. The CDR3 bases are TGTGCCAGCAGCCCAAGACAGGCAATAGGTCACGAGCAGTACTTC. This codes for CASSPRQAIGHEQYF.

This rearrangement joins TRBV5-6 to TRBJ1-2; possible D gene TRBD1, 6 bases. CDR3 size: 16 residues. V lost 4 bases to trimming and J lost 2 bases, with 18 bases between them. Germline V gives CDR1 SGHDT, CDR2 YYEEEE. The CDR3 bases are TGTGCCAGCAGCGGAGCCAGGGGATTGATGAACTATGGCTACACCTTC. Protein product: CASSGARGLMNYGYTF.

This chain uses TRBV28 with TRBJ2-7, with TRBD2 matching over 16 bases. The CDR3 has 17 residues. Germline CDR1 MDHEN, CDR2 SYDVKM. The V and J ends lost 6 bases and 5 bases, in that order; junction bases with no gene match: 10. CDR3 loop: CASRPPGLAGGSHEQYF. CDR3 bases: TGTGCCAGCAGACCCCCGGGACTAGCGGGAGGGTCCCACGAGCAGTACTTC.

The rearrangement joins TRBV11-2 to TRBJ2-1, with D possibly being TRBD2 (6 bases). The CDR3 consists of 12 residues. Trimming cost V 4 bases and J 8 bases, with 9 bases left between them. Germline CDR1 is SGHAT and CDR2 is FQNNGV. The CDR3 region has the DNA TGTGCCAGCAGCTGGGGAGGCGATGAGCAGTTCTTC. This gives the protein CASSWGGDEQFF.

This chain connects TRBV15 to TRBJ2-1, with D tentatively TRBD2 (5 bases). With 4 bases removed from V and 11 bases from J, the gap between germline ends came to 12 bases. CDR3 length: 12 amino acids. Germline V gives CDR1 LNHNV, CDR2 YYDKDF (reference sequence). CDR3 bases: TGTGCCACCAGCAACAGACTACCCCAGCAGTTCTTC. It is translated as CATSNRLPQQFF.

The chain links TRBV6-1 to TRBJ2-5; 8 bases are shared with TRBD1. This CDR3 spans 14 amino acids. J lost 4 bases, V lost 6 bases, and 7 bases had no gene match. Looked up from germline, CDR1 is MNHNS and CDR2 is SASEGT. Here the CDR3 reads CASRPTDRGETQYF. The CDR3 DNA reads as TGTGCCAGCAGACCAACCGACAGGGGAGAGACCCAGTACTTC.

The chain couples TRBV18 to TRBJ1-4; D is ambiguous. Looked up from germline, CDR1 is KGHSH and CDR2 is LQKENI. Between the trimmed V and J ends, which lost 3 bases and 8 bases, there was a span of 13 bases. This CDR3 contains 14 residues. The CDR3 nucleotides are TGTGCCAGCTCACCCCCAATGGCCAGAGAAAAACTGTTTTTT. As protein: CASSPPMAREKLFF.

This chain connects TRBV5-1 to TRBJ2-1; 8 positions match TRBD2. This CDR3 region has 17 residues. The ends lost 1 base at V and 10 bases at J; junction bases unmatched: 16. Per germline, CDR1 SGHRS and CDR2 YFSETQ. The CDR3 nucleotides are TGCGCCAGCAGCTTGAGTCAGAATAGCGGGATGGCCACGGAGCAGTTCTTC. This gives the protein CASSLSQNSGMATEQFF.

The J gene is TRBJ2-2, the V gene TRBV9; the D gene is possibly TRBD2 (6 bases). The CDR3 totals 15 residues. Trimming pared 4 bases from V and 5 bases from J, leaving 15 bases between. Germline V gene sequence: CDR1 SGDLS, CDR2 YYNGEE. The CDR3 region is CASSPLLAGTGELFF. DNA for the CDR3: TGTGCCAGCAGCCCCCTCCTGGCGGGAACCGGGGAGCTGTTTTTT. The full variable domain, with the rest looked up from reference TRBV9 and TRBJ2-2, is DSGVTQTPKHLITATGQRVTLRCSPRSGDLSVYWYQQSLDQGLQFLIQYYNGEERAKGNILERFSAQQFPDLHSELNLSSLELGDSALYFCASSPLLAGTGELFFGEGSRLTVL.

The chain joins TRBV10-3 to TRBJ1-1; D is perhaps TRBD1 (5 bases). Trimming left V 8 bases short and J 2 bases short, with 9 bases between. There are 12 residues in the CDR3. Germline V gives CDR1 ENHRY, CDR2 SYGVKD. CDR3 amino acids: CAIGALNTEAFF. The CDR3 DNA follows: TGTGCCATCGGGGCGTTAAACACTGAAGCTTTCTTT.

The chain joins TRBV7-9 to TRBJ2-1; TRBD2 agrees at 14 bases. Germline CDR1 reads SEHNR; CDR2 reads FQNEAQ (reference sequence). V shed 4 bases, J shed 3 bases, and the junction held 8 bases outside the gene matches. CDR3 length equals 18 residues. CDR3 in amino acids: CASSSNFGTSGGYNEQFF. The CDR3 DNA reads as TGTGCCAGCAGCTCGAACTTCGGGACTAGCGGGGGCTACAATGAGCAGTTCTTC.

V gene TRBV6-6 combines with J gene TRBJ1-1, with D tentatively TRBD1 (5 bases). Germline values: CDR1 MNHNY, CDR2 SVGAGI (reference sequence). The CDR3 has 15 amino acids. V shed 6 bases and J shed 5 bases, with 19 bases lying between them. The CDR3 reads CASSKRKGLVTEAFF. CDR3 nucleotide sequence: TGTGCCAGCAGCAAGCGAAAGGGACTGGTAACTGAAGCTTTCTTT.

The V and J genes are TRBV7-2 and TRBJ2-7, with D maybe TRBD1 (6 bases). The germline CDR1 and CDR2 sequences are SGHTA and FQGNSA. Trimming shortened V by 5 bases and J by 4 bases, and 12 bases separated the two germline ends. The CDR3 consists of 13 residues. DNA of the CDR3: TGTGCCAGCAGCAGATCTACAGGGTACGAGCAGTACTTC. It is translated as CASSRSTGYEQYF.

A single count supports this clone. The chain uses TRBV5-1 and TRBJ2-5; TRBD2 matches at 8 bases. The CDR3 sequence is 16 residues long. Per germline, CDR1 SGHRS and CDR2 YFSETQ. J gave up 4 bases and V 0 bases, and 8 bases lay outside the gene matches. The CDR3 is CASSLAGGGRAETQYF. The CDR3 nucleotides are TGCGCCAGCAGCTTGGCGGGGGGGGGCAGGGCAGAGACCCAGTACTTC.

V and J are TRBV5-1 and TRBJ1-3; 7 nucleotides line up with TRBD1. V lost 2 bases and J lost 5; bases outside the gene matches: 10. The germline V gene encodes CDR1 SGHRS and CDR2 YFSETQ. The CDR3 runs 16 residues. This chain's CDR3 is CASSFTPGQTRNTIYF. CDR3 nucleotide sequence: TGCGCCAGCAGCTTCACCCCGGGACAGACCCGAAACACCATATATTTT. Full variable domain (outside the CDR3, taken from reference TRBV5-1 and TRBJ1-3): KAGVTQTPRYLIKTRGQQVTLSCSPISGHRSVSWYQQTPGQGLQFLFEYFSETQRNKGNFPGRFSGRQFSNSRSEMNVSTLELGDSALYLCASSFTPGQTRNTIYFGEGSWLTVV.

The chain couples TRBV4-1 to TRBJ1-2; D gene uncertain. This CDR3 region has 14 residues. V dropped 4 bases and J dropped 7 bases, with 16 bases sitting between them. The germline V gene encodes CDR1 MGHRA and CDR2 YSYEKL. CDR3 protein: CASSPTGRDGGYTF. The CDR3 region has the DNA TGCGCCAGCAGCCCAACGGGTCGAGACGGTGGCTACACCTTC.

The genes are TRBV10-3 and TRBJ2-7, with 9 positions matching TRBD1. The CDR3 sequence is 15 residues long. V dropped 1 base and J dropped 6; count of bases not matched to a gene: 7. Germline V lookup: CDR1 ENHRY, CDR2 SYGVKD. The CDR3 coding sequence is TGTGCCATCAGTGAGTGGGACAGGGTCTCTAGCGAGCAGTACTTC. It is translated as CAISEWDRVSSEQYF.

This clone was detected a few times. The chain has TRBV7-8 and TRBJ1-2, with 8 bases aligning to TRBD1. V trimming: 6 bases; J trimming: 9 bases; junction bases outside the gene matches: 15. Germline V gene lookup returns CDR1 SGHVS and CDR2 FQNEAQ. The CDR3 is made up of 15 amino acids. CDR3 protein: CASSPRRTGPWSYTF. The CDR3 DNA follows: TGTGCCAGCAGTCCAAGGCGGACAGGGCCCTGGAGCTACACCTTC.

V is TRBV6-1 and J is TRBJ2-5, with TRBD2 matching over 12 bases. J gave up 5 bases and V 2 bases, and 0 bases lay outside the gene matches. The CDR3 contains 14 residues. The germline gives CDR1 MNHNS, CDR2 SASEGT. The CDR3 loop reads CASSETSGGETQYF. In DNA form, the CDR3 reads TGTGCCAGCAGTGAAACTAGCGGGGGGGAGACCCAGTACTTC.

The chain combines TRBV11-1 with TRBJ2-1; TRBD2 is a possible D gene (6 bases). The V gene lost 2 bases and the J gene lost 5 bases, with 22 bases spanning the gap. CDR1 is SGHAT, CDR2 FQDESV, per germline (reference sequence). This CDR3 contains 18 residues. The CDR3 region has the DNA TGTGCCAGCAGCTTAAAGCGTGGCGGGACCGACCACAACAATGAGCAGTTCTTC. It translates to CASSLKRGGTDHNNEQFF.

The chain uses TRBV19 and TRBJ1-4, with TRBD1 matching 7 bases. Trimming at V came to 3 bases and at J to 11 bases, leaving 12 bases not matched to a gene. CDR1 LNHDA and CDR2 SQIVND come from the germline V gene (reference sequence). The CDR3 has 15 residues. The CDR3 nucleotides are TGTGCCAGTAGTATCCTGGGATTGGGACAGCGGAAACTGTTTTTT. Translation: CASSILGLGQRKLFF.

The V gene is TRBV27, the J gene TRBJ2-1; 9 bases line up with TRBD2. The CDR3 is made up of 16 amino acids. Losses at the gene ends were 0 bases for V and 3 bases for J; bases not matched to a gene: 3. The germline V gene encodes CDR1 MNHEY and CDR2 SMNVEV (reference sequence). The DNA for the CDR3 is TGTGCCAGCAGTTTATCGGGACTAGCAATCTACAATGAGCAGTTCTTC. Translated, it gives CASSLSGLAIYNEQFF.

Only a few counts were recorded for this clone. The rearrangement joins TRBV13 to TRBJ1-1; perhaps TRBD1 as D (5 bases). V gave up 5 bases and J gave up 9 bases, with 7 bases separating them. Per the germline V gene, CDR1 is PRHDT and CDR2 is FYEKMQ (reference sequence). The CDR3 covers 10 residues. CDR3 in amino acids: CASSGHKAFF. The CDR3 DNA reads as TGTGCCAGCAGCGGACACAAAGCTTTCTTT.